This entry lists 2 T cell receptor beta chains sequenced from one sample in a study of beta chain features in type 1 diabetes. Sequencing targeted expressed TCRB transcripts, as all isolated RNA had been reverse transcribed. Generated by immunoSEQ multiplex PCR, the TCRdb table keeps only in-frame clones and is missing some. Of roughly 150,000 clones in the sample, approximately 8.1% were seen once. The material sequenced was central memory CD4+ T cells from blood. All receptors derive from a man aged 18-30 years in good health.

This clone has at least ten counts. This chain joins TRBV4-2 and TRBJ2-6; 7 positions match TRBD1. Germline V CDR1 and CDR2: LGHNA, YNFKEQ. V trimming: 3 bases; J trimming: 4 bases; junction bases outside the gene matches: 9. The CDR3 extends over 17 amino acids. The CDR3 here is CASSQHSTGAGANVLTF. The CDR3 DNA is TGTGCCAGCAGCCAGCATTCAACAGGGGCCGGGGCCAACGTCCTGACTTTC.

The DNA for the CDR3 is TGCGCCAGCAGCCAACGTATGCAGAACTCTGGAAACACCATATATTTT. It yields the protein CASSQRMQNSGNTIYF. This chain links TRBV4-3 with TRBJ1-3; D gene ambiguous. With 2 bases removed from V and 0 bases from J, the gap between germline ends came to 11 bases. Germline V gene sequence: CDR1 LGHNA, CDR2 YSLEER. The CDR3 consists of 16 residues.